This is a list of T cell receptor beta chains from one sample in a study of blood T cells in healthy people across ages. TCRdb passed the 5' RACE reads through MiXCR, listing each CDR3 protein once. The sample has 600,000 to 850,000 distinct CDR3 sequences, 43% seen once. Sequencing input: blood. Receptors originate from a woman in her sixties or seventies in good health. Each CDR3 is given with its conserved first and last residue. The D gene is left open where the match is weak. The size field is filled for only some rows; it gives once, few, many or a size class.

cdr3_aa: CASGLFRERGFEQYF; d_call: -; clone_size: -; j_call: TRBJ2-7; v_call: TRBV6-6
cdr3_aa: CASSLGLIGSDSEERHSSYNEQFF; d_call: -; clone_size: few; j_call: TRBJ2-1; v_call: TRBV7-6
cdr3_aa: CAWSVSGGYGYTF; d_call: TRBD1; clone_size: -; j_call: TRBJ1-2; v_call: TRBV30
cdr3_aa: CSAIPERFEQYF; d_call: -; clone_size: -; j_call: TRBJ2-7; v_call: TRBV20-1
cdr3_aa: CASSEFGSLHF; d_call: -; clone_size: -; j_call: TRBJ1-6; v_call: TRBV6-1
cdr3_aa: CSAILADTYEQYF; d_call: -; clone_size: -; j_call: TRBJ2-7; v_call: TRBV20-1
cdr3_aa: CASSYSARSYEQYF; d_call: -; clone_size: few; j_call: TRBJ2-7; v_call: TRBV6-5
cdr3_aa: CSVEELARTEAFF; d_call: -; clone_size: -; j_call: TRBJ1-1; v_call: TRBV29-1
cdr3_aa: CASSQEYLGGHEQYF; d_call: -; clone_size: -; j_call: -; v_call: TRBV4-3
cdr3_aa: CASSWRTGGQIGELFF; d_call: TRBD1; clone_size: once; j_call: TRBJ2-2; v_call: TRBV5-5
cdr3_aa: CASRGQGLLNTEAFF; d_call: TRBD1; clone_size: -; j_call: TRBJ1-1; v_call: TRBV6-1
cdr3_aa: CASSRDGKINSNQPQHF; d_call: -; clone_size: few; j_call: TRBJ1-5; v_call: TRBV6-2/TRBV6-3